Below are 14 T cell receptor beta chains sequenced from a single sample in a study of blood T cell repertoires in COVID-19 (dated by TCRdb to about 2020). Libraries were constructed by the immunoSEQ multiplex PCR assay. This immuneACCESS table, as held by TCRdb, lists in-frame sequences with V and J called but not all clones. Of the missing ones, under half trace to an unresolved V gene in checked studies; the others have no known cause. The table for this sample lists roughly 180,000 clones; approximately 84% of them were counted only once. Together, the top ten hold about 5.7% of the sample. Material for sequencing was PBMCs or T cells enriched from blood (not recorded which). These TCRs come from a woman aged 40 to 50 with acute COVID-19.

J is TRBJ2-5 and V is TRBV18; TRBD2 matches 12 bases. This CDR3 comprises 14 residues. Germline V CDR1 and CDR2: KGHSH, LQKENI. J gave up 3 bases and V 4 bases, and 0 bases lay outside the gene matches. The CDR3 loop reads CASSRLAGEETQYF. The CDR3 coding sequence is TGTGCCAGCTCACGACTAGCGGGAGAAGAGACCCAGTACTTC.

The rearrangement links TRBV30 to TRBJ2-3; D might be TRBD2 (5 bases). The V and J ends lost 3 bases and 6 bases respectively, with 16 bases between them. Germline lookup yields CDR1 GTSNPN and CDR2 SVGIG (reference sequence). The CDR3 contains 14 residues. CDR3 in DNA: TGTGCCTGGAGCCTACTAGGCGGCCTTGATACGCAGTATTTT. This codes for CAWSLLGGLDTQYF. The complete variable domain, with remaining parts taken from reference TRBV30 and TRBJ2-3, reads SQTIHQWPATLVQPVGSPLSLECTVEGTSNPNLYWYRQAAGRGLQLLFYSVGIGQISSEVPQNLSASRPQDRQFILSSKKLLLSDSGFYLCAWSLLGGLDTQYFGPGTRLTVL.

Sample share makes this clone medium-sized. For the CDR3, the DNA is TGCAGCGTTGATCAGGGGGGAGCGCAGCCCCAGCATTTT. Its protein is CSVDQGGAQPQHF. The chain joins TRBV29-1 to TRBJ1-5; 7 bases line up with TRBD1. Looked up from germline, CDR1 is SQVTM and CDR2 is ANQGSEA. V trimming: 3 bases; J trimming: 7 bases; junction bases outside the gene matches: 6. The CDR3 covers 13 residues.

This chain connects TRBV9 to TRBJ2-7, with 12 bases identical to TRBD2. This CDR3 comprises 16 residues. Germline values: CDR1 SGDLS, CDR2 YYNGEE. The ends lost 4 bases at V and 2 bases at J; junction bases unmatched: 7. The CDR3 sequence: CASSLSGLAGTYEQYF. CDR3 nucleotide sequence: TGTGCCAGCAGCCTCAGCGGACTAGCGGGAACCTACGAGCAGTACTTC.

CDR3 DNA: TGTGCCAGCTCACCCCGGCAGGGGGCGAATGGGGCCAACGTCCTGACTTTC. Its protein is CASSPRQGANGANVLTF. The chain is built from TRBV18 and TRBJ2-6, with 8 bases fitting TRBD1. The CDR3 is 17 residues long. Per the germline V gene, CDR1 is KGHSH and CDR2 is LQKENI. The V and J ends lost 3 bases and 3 bases, in that order; junction bases with no gene match: 7.

This chain connects TRBV5-8 to TRBJ2-3; no definite D call. The germline V and J ends were trimmed by 4 bases and 2 bases, with 2 bases remaining between them. From germline, CDR1 is SGHTS and CDR2 YDEGEE. The CDR3 is 11 residues long. The chain's CDR3 is CASSLTDTQYF. CDR3 bases: TGTGCCAGCAGCCTCACAGATACGCAGTATTTT.

This sequence joins TRBV6-5 and TRBJ2-1; 10 nucleotides match TRBD2. The CDR3 totals 16 residues. Trimming cost V 0 bases and J 7 bases; bases outside gene matches: 6. The germline CDR1 and CDR2 sequences are MNHEY and SVGAGI. The CDR3 protein is CASSYSLAGEANEQFF. For the CDR3, the DNA is TGTGCCAGCAGTTACTCTCTAGCGGGAGAAGCTAATGAGCAGTTCTTC.

The chain recombines TRBV5-6 with TRBJ1-2; TRBD1 matches at 8 bases. Per germline, CDR1 SGHDT and CDR2 YYEEEE. J lost 4 bases, V lost 4 bases, and 9 bases had no gene match. The CDR3 is 15 residues long. CDR3 loop: CASSPETGAGYGYTF. CDR3 DNA: TGTGCCAGCAGCCCCGAGACAGGGGCTGGCTATGGCTACACCTTC.

This chain uses TRBV19 with TRBJ1-4, with 8 bases matching TRBD1. This CDR3 is built from 15 residues. J was trimmed by 2 bases and V by 8 bases; bases with no gene match: 7. CDR1 and CDR2 from the germline V gene are LNHDA and SQIVND (reference sequence). CDR3 amino acids: CASQLQGATNEKLFF. The CDR3 region has the DNA TGTGCCAGTCAACTCCAGGGGGCGACTAATGAAAAACTGTTTTTT.

The V call is TRBV7-3, the J call TRBJ2-1; D gene ambiguous. V lost 1 base and J 0 bases, leaving 7 bases between the germline ends. Germline CDR1 reads SGHTA; CDR2 reads FQGTGA. CDR3 size: 15 residues. CDR3: CASSLSDNSYNEQFF. CDR3 bases: TGTGCCAGCAGCTTAAGTGACAACTCCTACAATGAGCAGTTCTTC. The whole variable domain, filled in from reference TRBV7-3 and TRBJ2-1, reads GAGVSQTPSNKVTEKGKYVELRCDPISGHTALYWYRQSLGQGPEFLIYFQGTGAADDSGLPNDRFFAVRPEGSVSTLKIQRTERGDSAVYLCASSLSDNSYNEQFFGPGTRLTVL.

The chain couples TRBV5-3 to TRBJ2-1; D may be TRBD2 (6 bases). TRBV5-3 carries the ORF label, with uncertain function. V was trimmed by 0 bases and J by 4 bases, leaving 14 bases between them. The CDR3 runs to 16 residues. This chain's CDR3 is CARSLGGLALYNEQFF. CDR3 nucleotide sequence: TGTGCCAGAAGCTTGGGAGGGCTAGCGCTTTACAATGAGCAGTTCTTC.

J is TRBJ1-1 and V is TRBV11-2; a weak D match, TRBD1 (6 bases). With 4 bases removed from V and 4 bases from J, the gap between germline ends came to 10 bases. Germline loops: CDR1 SGHAT, CDR2 FQNNGV. CDR3 length: 13 amino acids. The CDR3, as DNA: TGTGCCAGCAGCTCCCAACAGGGCACTGAAGCTTTCTTT. This translates into CASSSQQGTEAFF.

This clone was found a few times. The rearrangement joins TRBV5-4 to TRBJ1-6; maybe TRBD1 (5 bases). CDR1 and CDR2 (germline): SGHNT, YYREEE (reference sequence). This CDR3 spans 15 amino acids. V dropped 0 bases and J dropped 9 bases, with 13 bases sitting between them. CDR3 amino acids: CASSLAGGVGSPLHF. DNA of the CDR3: TGTGCCAGCAGCTTGGCCGGGGGAGTTGGTTCACCCCTCCACTTT.

This clone was recorded only once. The chain carries TRBV11-2 and TRBJ2-3, with TRBD1 matching over 10 bases. The CDR3 spans 18 residues. Germline loops: CDR1 SGHAT, CDR2 FQNNGV. The junction had 10 bases not matched to a gene; V was cut back by 4 bases and J by 0 bases. The DNA of the CDR3 is TGTGCCAGCAGCTCGGGACAGGGGCTTGTCGGGAGCACAGATACGCAGTATTTT. Its protein product is CASSSGQGLVGSTDTQYF.